This T cell receptor (beta chain) was recovered during a study of shared clonotypes between healthy human individuals. Measured with immunoSEQ multiplex PCR; TCRdb has only the in-frame clones, and not every one. Seen here are millions of clones, just over 90% observed once, and the top ten hold around 0.14%. This sequence originates from a man aged 18-30 years in good health. The sample comprised naive CD4+ T cells sorted from blood. Subset in this sample: CD45RA+ positively selected.

The CDR3 sequence is CASSLGWGAGSSGNTIYF. CDR3 nucleotides: TGTGCCAGCAGCTTAGGATGGGGAGCAGGTTCCTCTGGAAACACCATATATTTT. This sequence joins TRBV13 and TRBJ1-3; no definite D call. The CDR3 has 18 residues. Germline CDR1 is PRHDT and CDR2 is FYEKMQ (reference sequence). V lost 0 bases to trimming and J lost 0 bases, with 15 bases between them.